This TCR beta chain was profiled in a study of blood T cell repertoires in COVID-19. In the study overall: Specimens from acute and convalescent COVID-19 originated in the United States, Italy and Spain.

Those who participated ranged in age from roughly 18 to 95 years and resided in around 22 US areas. Cohorts were determined from participant-reported clinical history. This clone has more than one count but fewer than ten. The sample contains more than one DNA sequence encoding this CDR3. There are 13 residues in the CDR3. The V segment lost 3 bases and the J segment 8 bases; nucleotides outside the gene matches: 4. The germline V gene has CDR1 KGHSH and CDR2 LQKENI. As processed by the authors: Amplification with reference gene primers provided the estimates of nucleated cell counts. The table came from immunoSEQ multiplex PCR; TCRdb's copy has only in-frame clones and leaves some out. Clone size and the V and J calls come from that table; the DNA yielded D and trimming. The table records a few hundred thousand clones, 80% to 90% of them present only once.

The chain recombines TRBV18 with TRBJ1-2, with 9 bases identical to TRBD1. This TCR was recovered from a man aged 30 to 39 who had recovered from COVID-19. Source material: PBMCs or T cells enriched from blood (not recorded which). CDR3 protein: CASSPGQGNGYTF. The CDR3 nucleotides read TGTGCCAGCTCACCCGGACAGGGGAACGGCTACACCTTC.